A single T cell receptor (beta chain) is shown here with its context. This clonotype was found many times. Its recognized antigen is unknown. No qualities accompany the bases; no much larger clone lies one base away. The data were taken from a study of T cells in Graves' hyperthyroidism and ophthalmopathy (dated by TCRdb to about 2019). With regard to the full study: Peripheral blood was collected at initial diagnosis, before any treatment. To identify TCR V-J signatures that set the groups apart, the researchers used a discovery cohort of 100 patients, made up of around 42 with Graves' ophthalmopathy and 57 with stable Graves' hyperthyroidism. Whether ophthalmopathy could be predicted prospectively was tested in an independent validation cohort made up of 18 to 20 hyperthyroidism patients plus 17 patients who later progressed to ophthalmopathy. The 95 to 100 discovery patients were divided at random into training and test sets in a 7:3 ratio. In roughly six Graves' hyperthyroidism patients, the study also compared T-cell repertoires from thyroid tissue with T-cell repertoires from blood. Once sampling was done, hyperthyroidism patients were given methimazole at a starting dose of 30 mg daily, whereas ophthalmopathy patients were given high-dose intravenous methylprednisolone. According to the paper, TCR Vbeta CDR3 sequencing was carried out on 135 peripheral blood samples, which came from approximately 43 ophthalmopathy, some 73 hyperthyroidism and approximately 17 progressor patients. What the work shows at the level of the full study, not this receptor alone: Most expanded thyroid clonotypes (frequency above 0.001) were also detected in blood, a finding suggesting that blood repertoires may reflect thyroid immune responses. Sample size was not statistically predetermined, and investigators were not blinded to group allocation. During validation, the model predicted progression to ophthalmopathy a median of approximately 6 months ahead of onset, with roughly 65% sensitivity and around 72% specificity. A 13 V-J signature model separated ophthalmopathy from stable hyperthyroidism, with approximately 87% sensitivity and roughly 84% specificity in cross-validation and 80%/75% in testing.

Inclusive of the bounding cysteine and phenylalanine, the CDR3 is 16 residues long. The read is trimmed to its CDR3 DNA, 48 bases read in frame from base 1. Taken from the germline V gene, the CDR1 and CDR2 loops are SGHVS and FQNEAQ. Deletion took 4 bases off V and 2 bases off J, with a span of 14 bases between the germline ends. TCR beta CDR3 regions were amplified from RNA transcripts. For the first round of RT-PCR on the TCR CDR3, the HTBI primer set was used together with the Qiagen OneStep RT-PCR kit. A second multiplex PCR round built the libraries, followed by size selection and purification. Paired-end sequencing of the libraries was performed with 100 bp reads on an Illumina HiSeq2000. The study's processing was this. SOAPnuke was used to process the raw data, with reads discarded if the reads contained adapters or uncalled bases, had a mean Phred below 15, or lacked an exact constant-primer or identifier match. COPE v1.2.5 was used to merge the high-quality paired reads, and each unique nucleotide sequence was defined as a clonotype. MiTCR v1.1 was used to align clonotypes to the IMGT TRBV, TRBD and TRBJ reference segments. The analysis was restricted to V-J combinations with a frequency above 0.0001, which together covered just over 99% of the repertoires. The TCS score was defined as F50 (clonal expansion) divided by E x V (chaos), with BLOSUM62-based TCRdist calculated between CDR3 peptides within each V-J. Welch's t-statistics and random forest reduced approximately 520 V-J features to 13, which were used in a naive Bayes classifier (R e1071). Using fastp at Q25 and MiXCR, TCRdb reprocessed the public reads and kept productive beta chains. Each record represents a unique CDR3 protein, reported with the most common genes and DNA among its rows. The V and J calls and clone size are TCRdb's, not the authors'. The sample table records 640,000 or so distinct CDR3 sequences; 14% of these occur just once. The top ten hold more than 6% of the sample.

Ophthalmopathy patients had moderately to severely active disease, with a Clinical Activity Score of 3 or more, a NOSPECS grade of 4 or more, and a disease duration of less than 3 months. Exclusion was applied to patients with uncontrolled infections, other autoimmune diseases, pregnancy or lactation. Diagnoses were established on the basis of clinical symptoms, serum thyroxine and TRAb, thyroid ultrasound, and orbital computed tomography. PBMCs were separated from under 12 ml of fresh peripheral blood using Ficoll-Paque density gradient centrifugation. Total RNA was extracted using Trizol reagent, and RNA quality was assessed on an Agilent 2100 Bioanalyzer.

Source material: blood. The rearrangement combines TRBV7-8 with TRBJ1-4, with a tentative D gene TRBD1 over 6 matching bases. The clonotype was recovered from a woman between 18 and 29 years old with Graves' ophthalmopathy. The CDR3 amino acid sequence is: CASSSGEVLTNEKLFF. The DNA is TGTGCCAGCAGCTCAGGGGAGGTGTTGACTAATGAAAAACTGTTTTTT.